The rows below give T cell receptor beta chains drawn from one sample of a study of early T cells in non-severe SARS-CoV-2 infection. From the 5' RACE reads, TCRdb called clonotypes with MiXCR, one entry per CDR3 protein. The top ten clones hold approximately 24% of a sample with under 45,000 distinct CDR3 sequences, 6% to 7.5% of them seen once. The sequencing here drew on whole blood, taken at baseline. These receptors all stem from an adult who was a healthcare worker with PCR-confirmed SARS-CoV-2 infection or an uninfected control (not recorded which). Both conserved end residues are part of each CDR3. Fields, in order: J gene, V gene, D gene, clone size, CDR3 DNA, CDR3 protein. A D gene is named only where the DNA matches it firmly. The size of a clone is reported for some rows only, either as once, few or many, or as a class for expanded clones.

j_call: TRBJ2-7; v_call: TRBV13; d_call: TRBD2; clone_size: many; cdr3_nt: TGTGCCAGCAGCTGGGGACTAGCGGGGGCCGTCTACGAGCAGTACTTC; cdr3_aa: CASSWGLAGAVYEQYF
j_call: TRBJ2-7; v_call: TRBV30; d_call: -; clone_size: -; cdr3_nt: TGTGCCTGGAGTGTACTGGGGGGGCAGTACTTC; cdr3_aa: CAWSVLGGQYF
j_call: TRBJ2-3; v_call: TRBV6-1; d_call: -; clone_size: -; cdr3_nt: TGTGCCAGCAGTGAAGCCCCGTTTGGTAGCGGTGGCACGGGTACGCAGTATTTT; cdr3_aa: CASSEAPFGSGGTGTQYF
j_call: TRBJ1-4; v_call: TRBV3-1; d_call: -; clone_size: -; cdr3_nt: TGTGCCAGCAGCGCAGGGAGAACAACTAATGAAAAACTGTTTTTT; cdr3_aa: CASSAGRTTNEKLFF
j_call: TRBJ1-1; v_call: TRBV20-1; d_call: -; clone_size: many; cdr3_nt: TGCAGTGCTACCCAGGTTGCTGAAGCTTTCTTT; cdr3_aa: CSATQVAEAFF
j_call: TRBJ2-2; v_call: TRBV7-2; d_call: -; clone_size: once; cdr3_nt: TGTGCCAGCAGCTTAGCTGTCGGGAGCCCCGGGGAGCTGTTTTTT; cdr3_aa: CASSLAVGSPGELFF
j_call: TRBJ2-6; v_call: TRBV7-3; d_call: -; clone_size: many; cdr3_nt: TGTGCCAGCAGCTTAATCTCTGGGGCCAACGTCCTGACTTTC; cdr3_aa: CASSLISGANVLTF
j_call: TRBJ2-1; v_call: TRBV6-1; d_call: TRBD2; clone_size: few; cdr3_nt: TGTGCCAGCAAACGGGGACTAGCGGCCCCCAATGAGCAGTTCTTC; cdr3_aa: CASKRGLAAPNEQFF
j_call: TRBJ1-1; v_call: TRBV30; d_call: -; clone_size: many; cdr3_nt: TGTGCCTTGAACTTTGGTCGGGGGGACGAAGCTTTCTTT; cdr3_aa: CALNFGRGDEAFF
j_call: TRBJ1-1; v_call: TRBV18; d_call: TRBD1; clone_size: many; cdr3_nt: TGTGCCAGCTCACCAAGGGCAGGGGGTTTCGGAACTGAAGCTTTCTTT; cdr3_aa: CASSPRAGGFGTEAFF
j_call: TRBJ2-7; v_call: TRBV7-2; d_call: TRBD1; clone_size: many; cdr3_nt: TGTGCCAGCAGTTCTAGGACAGGCCAGAACTACGAGCAGTACTTC; cdr3_aa: CASSSRTGQNYEQYF
j_call: TRBJ1-1; v_call: TRBV27; d_call: -; clone_size: many; cdr3_nt: TGTGCCAGCAGTTTATCTTATGCGGGTCGGACTGAAGCTTTCTTT; cdr3_aa: CASSLSYAGRTEAFF
j_call: TRBJ2-3; v_call: TRBV24-1; d_call: TRBD2; clone_size: many; cdr3_nt: TGTGCCACCCGCGGAGAGCGGGAGGAAGGAGATACGCAGTATTTT; cdr3_aa: CATRGEREEGDTQYF
j_call: TRBJ1-3; v_call: TRBV10-3; d_call: -; clone_size: -; cdr3_nt: TGTGCCATCAGTGTACAGGGCGACACCATATATTTT; cdr3_aa: CAISVQGDTIYF
j_call: TRBJ2-3; v_call: TRBV12-3/TRBV12-4; d_call: TRBD1; clone_size: many; cdr3_nt: TGTGCCAGCAGATCCCCCCGGGACAGCCAAGATACGCAGTATTTT; cdr3_aa: CASRSPRDSQDTQYF
j_call: TRBJ2-2; v_call: TRBV21-1; d_call: -; clone_size: many; cdr3_nt: TGTGCCAGCAGCAGCGACACCGGGGAGCTGTTTTTT; cdr3_aa: CASSSDTGELFF
j_call: TRBJ2-7; v_call: TRBV20-1; d_call: TRBD2; clone_size: many; cdr3_nt: TGCAGTGCTTTCGGGACCTGGAGCGGGAACGAGCAGTACTTC; cdr3_aa: CSAFGTWSGNEQYF
j_call: TRBJ1-1; v_call: TRBV5-4; d_call: TRBD1; clone_size: -; cdr3_nt: TGTGCCAGCAGCCGAGCAAAACCGGGACAGTACACTGAAGCTTTCTTT; cdr3_aa: CASSRAKPGQYTEAFF
j_call: TRBJ1-1; v_call: TRBV28; d_call: -; clone_size: -; cdr3_nt: TGTGCCAGCAGTCTGCTGGGGTCAGGGCGGGACACTGAAGCTTTCTTT; cdr3_aa: CASSLLGSGRDTEAFF
j_call: TRBJ2-7; v_call: TRBV4-3; d_call: -; clone_size: few; cdr3_nt: TGCGCCAGCAGCCCCTCGGACAGAGCCTACGAGCAGTACTTC; cdr3_aa: CASSPSDRAYEQYF
j_call: TRBJ2-3; v_call: TRBV7-6; d_call: -; clone_size: many; cdr3_nt: TGTGCCAGCAGCTTAGCTGACGGAGACACAGATACGCAGTATTTT; cdr3_aa: CASSLADGDTDTQYF
j_call: TRBJ1-4; v_call: TRBV7-9; d_call: -; clone_size: many; cdr3_nt: TGTGCCAGCAGCTTAGCGCTCTCATCACCGGTAAATGAAAAACTGTTTTTT; cdr3_aa: CASSLALSSPVNEKLFF
j_call: TRBJ1-4; v_call: TRBV28; d_call: -; clone_size: many; cdr3_nt: TGTGCCAGCAGAAGCGAGTTGGGATATGAAAAACTGTTTTTT; cdr3_aa: CASRSELGYEKLFF
j_call: TRBJ2-7; v_call: TRBV7-2; d_call: TRBD2; clone_size: few; cdr3_nt: TGTGCCAGCAGCTTAGAAGCTAGCGGGGGTTACGAGCAGTACTTC; cdr3_aa: CASSLEASGGYEQYF
j_call: TRBJ2-2; v_call: TRBV7-6; d_call: -; clone_size: few; cdr3_nt: TGTGCCAGCAGCTTATCCGGGGGCACCGGGGAGCTGTTTTTT; cdr3_aa: CASSLSGGTGELFF
j_call: TRBJ2-1; v_call: TRBV24-1; d_call: -; clone_size: few; cdr3_nt: TGTGCCACCAGTGAGCCAATGGGGGAGTTCGGCAATGAGCAGTTCTTC; cdr3_aa: CATSEPMGEFGNEQFF
j_call: TRBJ1-2; v_call: TRBV2; d_call: -; clone_size: many; cdr3_nt: TGTGCCAGCATTTCCTTGGTTATAGGAGGCTACACCTTC; cdr3_aa: CASISLVIGGYTF
j_call: TRBJ2-3; v_call: TRBV15; d_call: -; clone_size: many; cdr3_nt: TGTGCCACCAGCAGAGGAGGCGCAGATACGCAGTATTTT; cdr3_aa: CATSRGGADTQYF
j_call: TRBJ1-2; v_call: TRBV7-8; d_call: TRBD1; clone_size: few; cdr3_nt: TGTGCCAGCAGCTCCATACAGGGGCCCTATGGCTACACCTTC; cdr3_aa: CASSSIQGPYGYTF
j_call: TRBJ2-1; v_call: TRBV20-1; d_call: TRBD2; clone_size: -; cdr3_nt: TGCAGTGCCTATAGACGGGGGGAATCCTACAATGAGCAGTTCTTC; cdr3_aa: CSAYRRGESYNEQFF
j_call: TRBJ1-2; v_call: TRBV30; d_call: TRBD1; clone_size: many; cdr3_nt: TGTGCCTGGAGTGTATTTGGACAGGGAAAGACCTTC; cdr3_aa: CAWSVFGQGKTF
j_call: TRBJ2-5; v_call: TRBV11-1; d_call: -; clone_size: few; cdr3_nt: TGTGCCAGCAGTCAGGGGATCAAAGAGACCCAGTACTTC; cdr3_aa: CASSQGIKETQYF
j_call: TRBJ2-7; v_call: TRBV4-1; d_call: TRBD1; clone_size: -; cdr3_nt: TGCGCCAGCAGCCAAGAGGGGACAGGGGCAGCCTACGAGCAGTACTTC; cdr3_aa: CASSQEGTGAAYEQYF
j_call: TRBJ1-2; v_call: TRBV12-3/TRBV12-4; d_call: -; clone_size: -; cdr3_nt: TGTGCCAGCAGTTCGGGGAATGGCATGGGCTACACCTTC; cdr3_aa: CASSSGNGMGYTF
j_call: TRBJ1-5; v_call: TRBV20-1; d_call: -; clone_size: many; cdr3_nt: TGCAGTGCTAGTCCGGGGGGCGTCAATCAGCCCCAGCATTTT; cdr3_aa: CSASPGGVNQPQHF
j_call: TRBJ2-1; v_call: TRBV30; d_call: TRBD2; clone_size: many; cdr3_nt: TGTGCCTGGAGTGAGGGACTAGCCCCCCCGGCTAGTGCGATCTTC; cdr3_aa: CAWSEGLAPPASAIF
j_call: TRBJ2-7; v_call: TRBV19; d_call: -; clone_size: few; cdr3_nt: TGTGCCAGTTCCGACCGTGGCAGCTCCTACGAGCAGTACTTC; cdr3_aa: CASSDRGSSYEQYF
j_call: TRBJ1-6; v_call: TRBV19; d_call: -; clone_size: many; cdr3_nt: TGTGCCAGTAGGGACCCATTTGTTCGCTATAATTCACCCCTCCACTTT; cdr3_aa: CASRDPFVRYNSPLHF
j_call: TRBJ2-7; v_call: TRBV7-9; d_call: -; clone_size: many; cdr3_nt: TGTGCCAGCAGCTCCTCCAGCCAGAGCGAGCAGTACTTC; cdr3_aa: CASSSSSQSEQYF
j_call: TRBJ2-1; v_call: TRBV7-2; d_call: -; clone_size: -; cdr3_nt: TGTGCCAGCAGCCTCCTAGTAAGTGAGCAGTTCTTC; cdr3_aa: CASSLLVSEQFF
j_call: TRBJ2-7; v_call: TRBV9; d_call: TRBD2; clone_size: few; cdr3_nt: TGTGCCAGCAGCGTAGGACTAGCGGTGCCTAACGAGCAGTACTTC; cdr3_aa: CASSVGLAVPNEQYF
j_call: TRBJ2-1; v_call: TRBV12-3/TRBV12-4; d_call: TRBD2; clone_size: many; cdr3_nt: TGTGCCAGCAGCCGACTCGCGGGAGTAGGTGGTGAGCAGTTCTTC; cdr3_aa: CASSRLAGVGGEQFF